Sequencing of this TCR beta chain was carried out in a study of control samples from healthy donors and cancer patients. This table comes from immunoSEQ multiplex PCR, and its TCRdb copy is limited to in-frame clones, with some not included. The table records 150,000 to 200,000 clones, almost 90% of them present only once. Germline CDR1 reads SGHVS; CDR2 reads FQNEAQ. The V gene end was trimmed by 1 base and the J gene end by 11 bases; junction bases not matched to a gene: 5. The CDR3 covers 13 residues. V and J are TRBV7-8 and TRBJ1-1, with 9 bases that match TRBD1. The sample comprised blood. The clonotype was recovered from a man younger than 30 in good health. The CDR3 here is CASSLGLQGAAFF. In nucleotides, the CDR3 is TGTGCCAGCAGCTTAGGCTTACAGGGGGCCGCTTTCTTT. Drawing the rest from reference TRBV7-8 and TRBJ1-1, the complete variable domain is GAGVSQSPRYKVAKRGQDVALRCDPISGHVSLFWYQQALGQGPEFLTYFQNEAQLDKSGLPSDRFFAERPEGSVSTLKIQRTQQEDSAVYLCASSLGLQGAAFFGQGTRLTVV.